These T cell receptor beta chains were read from a single sample in a study of lymphopenia after photon versus proton radiotherapy. Here immunoSEQ multiplex PCR was the method, and the copy in TCRdb shows in-frame clones only, minus some. In the table there are approximately 25,000 clones, 70% to 85% of which are singletons. The material was peripheral blood, obtained from a patient treated with proton-based radiotherapy. The receptors come from a woman in her seventies with pancreatic cancer. CDR3s include the opening cysteine and the closing phenylalanine or tryptophan. A D gene is named only where the DNA matches it firmly. Part of the rows lack a size; the others show once, few, many or a class for expanded clones.

cdr3_length: 15; j_call: TRBJ2-2; v_call: TRBV5-8; clone_size: .; d_call: TRBD2; cdr3_aa: CASSFSAGVTGELFF; cdr3_nt: TGTGCCAGCAGCTTCTCAGCGGGAGTCACCGGGGAGCTGTTTTTT
cdr3_length: 16; j_call: TRBJ1-4; v_call: TRBV5-4; clone_size: .; d_call: .; cdr3_aa: CASSRDKGATNEKLFF; cdr3_nt: TGTGCCAGCAGCCGGGACAAAGGGGCAACTAATGAAAAACTGTTTTTT
cdr3_length: 14; j_call: TRBJ2-3; v_call: TRBV9; clone_size: .; d_call: TRBD2; cdr3_aa: CASSVSGREDTQYF; cdr3_nt: TGTGCCAGCAGCGTTAGCGGGAGGGAGGATACGCAGTATTTT
cdr3_length: 17; j_call: TRBJ1-6; v_call: TRBV28; clone_size: .; d_call: TRBD1; cdr3_aa: CASSYQRGTGVSSPLHF; cdr3_nt: TGTGCCAGCAGTTATCAGAGGGGGACAGGGGTGAGTTCACCCCTCCACTTT
cdr3_length: 13; j_call: TRBJ2-7; v_call: TRBV25-1; clone_size: .; d_call: .; cdr3_aa: CASSLDSTYEQYF; cdr3_nt: TGTGCCAGCAGTTTGGACAGCACCTACGAGCAGTACTTC
cdr3_length: 14; j_call: TRBJ2-5; v_call: TRBV28; clone_size: .; d_call: .; cdr3_aa: CASRGSGSERAQYF; cdr3_nt: TGTGCCAGCAGGGGGTCGGGTAGCGAAAGGGCCCAGTACTTC
cdr3_length: 11; j_call: TRBJ1-2; v_call: TRBV29-1; clone_size: .; d_call: .; cdr3_aa: CSVEGLNGYTF; cdr3_nt: TGCAGCGTTGAGGGGTTAAACGGCTACACCTTC
cdr3_length: 11; j_call: TRBJ2-5; v_call: TRBV20-1; clone_size: .; d_call: .; cdr3_aa: CSAVNGETQYF; cdr3_nt: TGCAGTGCTGTAAATGGAGAGACCCAGTACTTC
cdr3_length: 16; j_call: TRBJ1-4; v_call: TRBV19; clone_size: .; d_call: .; cdr3_aa: CASSTSAGTTNEKLFF; cdr3_nt: TGTGCCAGTAGTACGTCCGCCGGGACAACTAATGAAAAACTGTTTTTT
cdr3_length: 15; j_call: TRBJ1-6; v_call: TRBV11-2; clone_size: .; d_call: .; cdr3_aa: CASSLEDSSNSPLHF; cdr3_nt: TGTGCCAGCAGCTTAGAGGACAGCTCTAATTCACCCCTCCACTTT
cdr3_length: 14; j_call: TRBJ2-3; v_call: TRBV5-1; clone_size: .; d_call: .; cdr3_aa: CASSLRAQEDTQYF; cdr3_nt: TGCGCCAGCAGCTTGCGGGCGCAAGAGGATACGCAGTATTTT
cdr3_length: 16; j_call: TRBJ1-6; v_call: TRBV27; clone_size: .; d_call: .; cdr3_aa: CASSLSSLIYNSPLHF; cdr3_nt: TGTGCCAGCAGTTTATCCTCCCTAATCTATAATTCACCCCTCCACTTT
cdr3_length: 15; j_call: TRBJ2-1; v_call: TRBV11-2; clone_size: few; d_call: TRBD1; cdr3_aa: CASTTGTGSYNEQFF; cdr3_nt: TGTGCCAGCACTACCGGGACAGGCTCCTACAATGAGCAGTTCTTC
cdr3_length: 12; j_call: TRBJ1-1; v_call: TRBV9; clone_size: .; d_call: .; cdr3_aa: CASSGLNTEAFF; cdr3_nt: TGTGCCAGCAGCGGACTGAACACTGAAGCTTTCTTT
cdr3_length: 15; j_call: TRBJ2-3; v_call: TRBV25-1; clone_size: .; d_call: TRBD2; cdr3_aa: CASSVTSGVTDTQYF; cdr3_nt: TGTGCCAGCAGTGTTACTAGCGGGGTCACAGATACGCAGTATTTT
cdr3_length: 15; j_call: TRBJ1-5; v_call: TRBV30; clone_size: once; d_call: TRBD1; cdr3_aa: CAWRLGQAYNQPQHF; cdr3_nt: TGTGCCTGGAGGCTAGGACAGGCTTACAATCAGCCCCAGCATTTT
cdr3_length: 14; j_call: TRBJ1-4; v_call: TRBV5-1; clone_size: .; d_call: .; cdr3_aa: CASRPGISREKLFF; cdr3_nt: TGCGCCAGCAGGCCCGGGATCAGCAGGGAAAAACTGTTTTTT
cdr3_length: 11; j_call: TRBJ2-7; v_call: TRBV7-8; clone_size: .; d_call: .; cdr3_aa: CASSLVYEQYF; cdr3_nt: TGTGCCAGCAGCTTAGTATACGAGCAGTACTTC
cdr3_length: 13; j_call: TRBJ1-1; v_call: TRBV28; clone_size: .; d_call: .; cdr3_aa: CASRKGGETEAFF; cdr3_nt: TGTGCCAGCAGGAAGGGGGGTGAGACTGAAGCTTTCTTT
cdr3_length: 19; j_call: TRBJ2-1; v_call: TRBV28; clone_size: few; d_call: TRBD2; cdr3_aa: CASRSFFFLSTSGSGEQFF; cdr3_nt: TGTGCCAGCAGGTCCTTTTTCTTTTTGTCGACTAGCGGGAGTGGTGAGCAGTTCTTC
cdr3_length: 12; j_call: TRBJ2-2; v_call: TRBV6-4; clone_size: .; d_call: .; cdr3_aa: CASSRGTGELFF; cdr3_nt: TGTGCCAGCAGTAGGGGGACCGGGGAGCTGTTTTTT
cdr3_length: 16; j_call: TRBJ2-7; v_call: TRBV27; clone_size: .; d_call: .; cdr3_aa: CASSSPTGEGSYEQYF; cdr3_nt: TGTGCCAGCAGTTCTCCGACAGGGGAGGGATCCTACGAGCAGTACTTC
cdr3_length: 14; j_call: TRBJ1-4; v_call: TRBV30; clone_size: .; d_call: .; cdr3_aa: CAWRNQATNEKLFF; cdr3_nt: TGTGCCTGGAGGAATCAGGCAACTAATGAAAAACTGTTTTTT
cdr3_length: 13; j_call: TRBJ2-6; v_call: TRBV5-1; clone_size: .; d_call: .; cdr3_aa: CASRDSGANVLTF; cdr3_nt: TGCGCCAGTAGAGACTCTGGGGCCAACGTCCTGACTTTC
cdr3_length: 14; j_call: TRBJ1-1; v_call: TRBV28; clone_size: once; d_call: .; cdr3_aa: CASSRTRWDTEAFF; cdr3_nt: TGTGCCAGCAGTCGGACCCGATGGGACACTGAAGCTTTCTTT
cdr3_length: 16; j_call: TRBJ2-1; v_call: TRBV7-3; clone_size: .; d_call: TRBD1; cdr3_aa: CASSSRGTGGYNEQFF; cdr3_nt: TGTGCCAGCAGCTCCCGAGGGACAGGGGGCTACAATGAGCAGTTCTTC
cdr3_length: 16; j_call: TRBJ1-2; v_call: TRBV4-2; clone_size: .; d_call: TRBD1; cdr3_aa: CASSQGSGTGDYGYTF; cdr3_nt: TGTGCCAGCAGCCAAGGATCCGGGACAGGGGACTATGGCTACACCTTC
cdr3_length: 15; j_call: TRBJ2-5; v_call: TRBV19; clone_size: .; d_call: TRBD2; cdr3_aa: CASSIIAGVSETQYF; cdr3_nt: TGTGCCAGTAGTATAATAGCGGGAGTGAGCGAGACCCAGTACTTC
cdr3_length: 16; j_call: TRBJ2-1; v_call: TRBV14; clone_size: .; d_call: TRBD2; cdr3_aa: CASSQDLTSGRRGEFF; cdr3_nt: TGTGCCAGCAGCCAAGATCTGACTAGCGGGAGAAGGGGGGAGTTCTTC
cdr3_length: 13; j_call: TRBJ2-7; v_call: TRBV18; clone_size: few; d_call: .; cdr3_aa: CASSPSVDYEQYF; cdr3_nt: TGTGCCAGCTCACCATCCGTGGACTACGAGCAGTACTTC
cdr3_length: 18; j_call: TRBJ1-2; v_call: TRBV9; clone_size: once; d_call: TRBD1; cdr3_aa: CASSVFRDRAPKSFGYTF; cdr3_nt: TGTGCCAGCAGCGTCTTCCGGGACAGGGCCCCCAAGAGCTTTGGCTACACCTTC
cdr3_length: 14; j_call: TRBJ2-1; v_call: TRBV7-2; clone_size: once; d_call: .; cdr3_aa: CASAPRISYNEQFF; cdr3_nt: TGTGCCAGCGCCCCCAGGATATCCTACAATGAGCAGTTCTTC
cdr3_length: 15; j_call: TRBJ2-1; v_call: TRBV19; clone_size: few; d_call: .; cdr3_aa: CASTLGGSTGNEQFF; cdr3_nt: TGTGCCAGTACTCTGGGCGGTTCGACGGGGAATGAGCAGTTCTTC
cdr3_length: 11; j_call: TRBJ1-2; v_call: TRBV28; clone_size: few; d_call: .; cdr3_aa: CASGGPSGYTF; cdr3_nt: TGTGCCAGTGGGGGCCCTTCGGGCTACACCTTC
cdr3_length: 18; j_call: TRBJ2-2; v_call: TRBV5-1; clone_size: .; d_call: TRBD2; cdr3_aa: CASSPGLAGDGSTGELFF; cdr3_nt: TGCGCCAGCAGCCCGGGACTAGCGGGAGATGGTAGCACCGGGGAGCTGTTTTTT
cdr3_length: 13; j_call: TRBJ2-3; v_call: TRBV30; clone_size: .; d_call: TRBD1; cdr3_aa: CAWSRTGADTQYF; cdr3_nt: TGTGCCTGGAGCAGGACAGGCGCGGATACGCAGTATTTT
cdr3_length: 12; j_call: TRBJ2-4; v_call: TRBV6-4; clone_size: once; d_call: .; cdr3_aa: CASSDAQGIQYF; cdr3_nt: TGTGCCAGCAGTGACGCTCAGGGCATTCAGTACTTC
cdr3_length: 14; j_call: TRBJ2-3; v_call: TRBV27; clone_size: .; d_call: TRBD2; cdr3_aa: CASTRGRAPDTQYF; cdr3_nt: TGTGCCAGCACTCGCGGGAGGGCCCCAGATACGCAGTATTTT
cdr3_length: 13; j_call: TRBJ1-1; v_call: TRBV29-1; clone_size: .; d_call: TRBD1; cdr3_aa: CSVVGQMNTEAFF; cdr3_nt: TGCAGCGTAGTGGGACAGATGAACACTGAAGCTTTCTTT
cdr3_length: 13; j_call: TRBJ2-1; v_call: TRBV4-2; clone_size: few; d_call: .; cdr3_aa: CASSQLTDNEQFF; cdr3_nt: TGTGCCAGCAGCCAACTTACCGACAATGAGCAGTTCTTC
cdr3_length: 16; j_call: TRBJ2-7; v_call: TRBV7-8; clone_size: few; d_call: TRBD2; cdr3_aa: CASSLATSGSHYEQYF; cdr3_nt: TGTGCCAGCAGCCTAGCGACTAGCGGGAGCCACTACGAGCAGTACTTC
cdr3_length: 14; j_call: TRBJ2-1; v_call: TRBV29-1; clone_size: .; d_call: TRBD1; cdr3_aa: CSGSPTGARNEQFF; cdr3_nt: TGCAGCGGGAGCCCTACAGGGGCCCGGAATGAGCAGTTCTTC
cdr3_length: 14; j_call: TRBJ1-1; v_call: TRBV5-1; clone_size: .; d_call: .; cdr3_aa: CASSLVPSNTEAFF; cdr3_nt: TGCGCCAGCAGCTTGGTCCCATCGAACACTGAAGCTTTCTTT